The 15 T cell receptor beta chains below all came from one sample that was sequenced in a study of OX40 agonist ivuxolimab in advanced cancers. Repertoires were generated with immunoSEQ multiplex PCR, while TCRdb's copy carries only in-frame clones and drops some. The sample consists of more than 50,000 clones, roughly 92% of them appearing once. The source material was CD4+ or CD8+ T cells sorted from blood, sampled in a trial of the OX40 agonist ivuxolimab. Receptors were obtained from an adult with an advanced solid tumor such as melanoma, head and neck, liver or kidney cancer.

The V gene is TRBV5-1, the J gene TRBJ2-2; 7 nucleotides match TRBD1. The J segment lost 2 bases and the V segment lost 3 bases, leaving 4 bases of the junction unmatched. This CDR3 region has 15 residues. Germline CDR1 SGHRS, CDR2 YFSETQ. The CDR3 protein is CASSSRDSNTGELFF. CDR3 coding DNA: TGCGCCAGCAGCTCCCGGGACAGCAACACCGGGGAGCTGTTTTTT.

The chain is built from TRBV4-1 and TRBJ2-4; 7 bases map to TRBD1. Unmatched junction bases numbered 6, after V lost 0 bases and J lost 4 bases. This CDR3 has 16 residues. The germline V gene has CDR1 MGHRA and CDR2 YSYEKL. CDR3 nucleotide sequence: TGCGCCAGCAGCCAAGATACAGGGGTTGGGAAAAACATTCAGTACTTC. It translates to CASSQDTGVGKNIQYF.

V is TRBV28 and J is TRBJ2-1; D uncertain. V gave up 2 bases and J gave up 2 bases, with 1 base separating them. The CDR3 has 12 amino acids. The germline CDR1 and CDR2 sequences are MDHEN and SYDVKM. The CDR3 reads CASSLPYNEQFF. CDR3 nucleotide sequence: TGTGCCAGCAGTTTACCCTACAATGAGCAGTTCTTC.

The chain joins TRBV5-1 to TRBJ2-7, with D possibly matching TRBD1 (6 bases). The CDR3 has 14 residues. Looked up from germline, CDR1 is SGHRS and CDR2 is YFSETQ. With 5 bases removed from V and 3 bases from J, the gap between germline ends came to 15 bases. CDR3 sequence: CASSETGKIYEQYF. CDR3 nucleotides: TGCGCCAGCAGTGAAACAGGGAAGATCTACGAGCAGTACTTC.

The chain employs TRBV6-6 and TRBJ2-2; D is possibly TRBD2 (6 bases). This CDR3 contains 14 residues. V dropped 4 bases and J dropped 1 base, with 7 bases sitting between them. Germline values: CDR1 MNHNY, CDR2 SVGAGI (reference sequence). DNA for the CDR3: TGTGCCAGCAGTTGGAGGGGGAACACCGGGGAGCTGTTTTTT. It translates to CASSWRGNTGELFF.

V is TRBV28 and J is TRBJ1-1; D is unclear. CDR1 MDHEN and CDR2 SYDVKM come from the germline V gene. V lost 7 bases and J 1 base, leaving 16 bases between the germline ends. The CDR3 consists of 15 residues. The CDR3: CASKVPRNSNTEAFF. DNA for the CDR3: TGTGCCAGCAAGGTCCCCAGGAATTCGAACACTGAAGCTTTCTTT.

The rearrangement links TRBV9 to TRBJ1-1; TRBD1 is a possible D gene (6 bases). CDR1 is SGDLS and CDR2 is YYNGEE in the germline V gene. V shed 0 bases and J shed 1 base, with 10 bases lying between them. The CDR3 contains 15 residues. As DNA, the CDR3 is TGTGCCAGCAGCGTAGTGGGGGGCCCGAACACTGAAGCTTTCTTT. Translated: CASSVVGGPNTEAFF.

The chain combines TRBV6-5 with TRBJ1-3, with D maybe TRBD1 (5 bases). The germline V gene has CDR1 MNHEY and CDR2 SVGAGI. V lost 5 bases and J lost 6, with 17 bases in between. The CDR3 runs 15 residues. The CDR3 region is CASSPRRGAENTIYF. CDR3 sequence (DNA): TGTGCCAGCAGTCCCCGCCGCGGGGCAGAAAACACCATATATTTT.

The chain links TRBV4-1 to TRBJ1-4, with 8 bases identical to TRBD1. The V segment lost 5 bases and the J segment 5 bases; nucleotides outside the gene matches: 7. CDR1 and CDR2 (germline): MGHRA, YSYEKL. The CDR3 is 15 amino acids. This CDR3 is CASSSFGTGNEKLFF. CDR3 sequence (DNA): TGCGCCAGCAGCTCCTTCGGGACAGGAAATGAAAAACTGTTTTTT.

The chain is built from TRBV10-2 and TRBJ1-5; perhaps TRBD1 as D (5 bases). From germline, CDR1 is WSHSY and CDR2 SAAADI. The CDR3 is 13 residues long. V gave up 6 bases and J gave up 7 bases, with 13 bases separating them. This CDR3 reads CASSAGWIQPQHF. The DNA for the CDR3 is TGCGCCAGCAGCGCAGGGTGGATCCAGCCCCAGCATTTT.

V and J are TRBV7-9 and TRBJ2-1; TRBD2 agrees at 8 bases. The V and J ends lost 3 bases and 6 bases, in that order; junction bases with no gene match: 7. The CDR3 runs 15 residues. Per germline, CDR1 SEHNR and CDR2 FQNEAQ (reference sequence). The CDR3 DNA is TGTGCCAGCAGCTTCGGCGCGGGGGGCCTCAATGAGCAGTTCTTC. Encoded protein: CASSFGAGGLNEQFF.

This CDR3 reads CASSGVVRGAGQETQYF. The CDR3 coding sequence is TGTGCCAGCAGCGGAGTGGTCAGGGGGGCAGGGCAAGAGACCCAGTACTTC. The chain links TRBV7-9 to TRBJ2-5; D perhaps matches TRBD1 (7 bases). The V end was cut by 5 bases, the J end by 2 bases, with 21 bases between. The CDR3 totals 17 residues. The germline V gene encodes CDR1 SEHNR and CDR2 FQNEAQ (reference sequence).

The J gene is TRBJ1-1, the V gene TRBV19; possibly TRBD1 for D (5 bases). The CDR3 covers 15 residues. CDR1 and CDR2 (germline): LNHDA, SQIVND (reference sequence). Between the trimmed V and J ends, which lost 8 bases and 2 bases, there was a span of 18 bases. The CDR3 nucleotides read TGTGCCAGTGGGCCGCGGGAGGGGCCAAACACTGAAGCTTTCTTT. It yields the protein CASGPREGPNTEAFF.

The V call is TRBV7-6, the J call TRBJ2-2; 7 nucleotides align to TRBD1. CDR1 and CDR2 from the germline V gene are SGHVS and FNYEAQ. The CDR3 consists of 15 residues. J was trimmed by 1 base and V by 5 bases; bases with no gene match: 4. The CDR3 loop reads CASSPRTGNTGELFF. DNA for the CDR3: TGTGCCAGCAGCCCTCGGACAGGGAACACCGGGGAGCTGTTTTTT.

This chain connects TRBV9 to TRBJ1-1; D ambiguous. V was pared by 0 bases and J by 2 bases, with 5 bases between. This CDR3 contains 13 residues. CDR1 SGDLS and CDR2 YYNGEE come from the germline V gene. The CDR3 loop reads CASSVEDNTEAFF. Here the CDR3 DNA reads TGTGCCAGCAGCGTAGAGGACAACACTGAAGCTTTCTTT.